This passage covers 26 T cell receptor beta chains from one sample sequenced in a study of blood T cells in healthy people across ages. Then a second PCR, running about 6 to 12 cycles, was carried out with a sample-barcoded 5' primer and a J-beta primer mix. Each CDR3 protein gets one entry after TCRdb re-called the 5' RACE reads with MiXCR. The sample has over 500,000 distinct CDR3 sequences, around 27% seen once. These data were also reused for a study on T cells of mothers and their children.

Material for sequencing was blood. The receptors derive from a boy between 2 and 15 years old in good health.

The CDR3 DNA is TGCAGTGCTAGTACCGGGACAGAAGAGACCCAGTACTTC. Amino acids: CSASTGTEETQYF. The chain has TRBV20-1 and TRBJ2-5; 7 nucleotides match TRBD1. The CDR3 spans 13 residues. From germline, CDR1 is DFQATT and CDR2 SNEGSKA (reference sequence). V shed 3 bases, J shed 3 bases, and the junction held 4 bases outside the gene matches.

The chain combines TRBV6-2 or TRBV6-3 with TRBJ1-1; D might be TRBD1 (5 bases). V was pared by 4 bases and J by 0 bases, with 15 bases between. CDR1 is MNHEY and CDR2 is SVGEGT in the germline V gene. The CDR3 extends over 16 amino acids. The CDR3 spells CASSLSLGAMNTEAFF. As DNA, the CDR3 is TGTGCCAGCAGTTTGTCCCTAGGGGCGATGAACACTGAAGCTTTCTTT.

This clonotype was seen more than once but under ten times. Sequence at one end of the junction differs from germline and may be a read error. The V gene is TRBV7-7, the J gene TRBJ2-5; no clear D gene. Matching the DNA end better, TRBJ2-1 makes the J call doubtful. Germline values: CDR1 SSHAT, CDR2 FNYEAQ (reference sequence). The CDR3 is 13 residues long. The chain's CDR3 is CASSLNHDNEQFF. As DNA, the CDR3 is TGTGCTAGCAGCTTGAACCATGACAATGAGCAGTTCTTC.

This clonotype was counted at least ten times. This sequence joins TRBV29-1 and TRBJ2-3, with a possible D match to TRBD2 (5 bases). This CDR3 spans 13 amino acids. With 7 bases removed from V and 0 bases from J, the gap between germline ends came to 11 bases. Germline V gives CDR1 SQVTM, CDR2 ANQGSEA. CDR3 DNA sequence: TGCAGCGGCAGCGGTGTTAGCACAGATACGCAGTATTTT. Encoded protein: CSGSGVSTDTQYF.

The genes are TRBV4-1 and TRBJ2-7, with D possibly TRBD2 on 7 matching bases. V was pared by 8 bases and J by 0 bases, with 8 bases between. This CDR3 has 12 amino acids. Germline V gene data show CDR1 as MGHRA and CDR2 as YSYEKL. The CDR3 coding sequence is TGCGCCAGCGGGGGGGCCTCCTACGAGCAGTACTTC. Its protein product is CASGGASYEQYF.

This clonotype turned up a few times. In nucleotides, the CDR3 is TGCGCCAGCAGCTTGGCAGCGGGGGTCGTCGAGCAGTACTTC. It encodes CASSLAAGVVEQYF. V usage is TRBV5-1 and J usage is TRBJ2-7, with 8 bases identical to TRBD2. This CDR3 is built from 14 residues. V dropped 0 bases and J dropped 6; count of bases not matched to a gene: 5. CDR1 and CDR2 (germline): SGHRS, YFSETQ.

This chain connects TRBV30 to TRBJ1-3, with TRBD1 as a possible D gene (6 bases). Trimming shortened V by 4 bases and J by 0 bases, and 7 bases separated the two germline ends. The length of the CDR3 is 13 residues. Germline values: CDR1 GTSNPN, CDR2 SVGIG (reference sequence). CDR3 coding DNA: TGTGCCTGGACAGGGGCCTCTGGAAACACCATATATTTT. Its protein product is CAWTGASGNTIYF.

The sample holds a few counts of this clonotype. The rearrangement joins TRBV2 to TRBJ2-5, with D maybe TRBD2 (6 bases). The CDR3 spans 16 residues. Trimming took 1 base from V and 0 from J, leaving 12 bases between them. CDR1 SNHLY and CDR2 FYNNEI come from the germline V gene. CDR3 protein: CASSEGGGGYQETQYF. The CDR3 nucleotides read TGTGCCAGCAGTGAAGGTGGTGGGGGGTACCAAGAGACCCAGTACTTC.

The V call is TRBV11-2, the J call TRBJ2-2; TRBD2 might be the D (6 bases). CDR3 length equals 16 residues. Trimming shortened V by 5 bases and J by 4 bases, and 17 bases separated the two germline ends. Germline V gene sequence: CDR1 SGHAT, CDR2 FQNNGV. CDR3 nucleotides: TGTGCCAGCAGCAAGACCGGGGGTTCGGGCACCGGGGAGCTGTTTTTT. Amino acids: CASSKTGGSGTGELFF.

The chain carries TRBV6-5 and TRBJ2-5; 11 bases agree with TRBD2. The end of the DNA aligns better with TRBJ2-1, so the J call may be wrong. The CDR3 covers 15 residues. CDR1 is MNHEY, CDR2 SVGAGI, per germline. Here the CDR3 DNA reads TGTGCCAGCAGTTGGGGACTAGCGGTCTACAATGAGCAGTTCTTC. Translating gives CASSWGLAVYNEQFF.

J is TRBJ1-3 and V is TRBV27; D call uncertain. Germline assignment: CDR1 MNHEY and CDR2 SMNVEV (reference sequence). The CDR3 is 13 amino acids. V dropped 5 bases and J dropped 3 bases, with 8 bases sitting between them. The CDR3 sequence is CASSRSGGNTIYF. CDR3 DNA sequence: TGTGCCAGCAGTAGGTCGGGTGGAAACACCATATATTTT.

The CDR3 loop is CASTLGSEAFF. CDR3 nucleotides: TGTGCCAGCACGCTGGGTAGTGAAGCTTTCTTT. The J gene is TRBJ1-1, the V gene TRBV12-3 or TRBV12-4; no clear D gene. Trimming removed 7 bases from V and 7 bases from J, with 10 bases in between. The CDR3 sequence is 11 residues long.

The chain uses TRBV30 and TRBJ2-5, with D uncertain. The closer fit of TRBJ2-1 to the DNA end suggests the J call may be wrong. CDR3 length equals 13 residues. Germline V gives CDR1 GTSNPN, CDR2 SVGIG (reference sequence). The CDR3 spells CAWSPLPGIEQFF. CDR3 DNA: TGTGCCTGGAGCCCTCTCCCGGGTATCGAGCAGTTCTTC.

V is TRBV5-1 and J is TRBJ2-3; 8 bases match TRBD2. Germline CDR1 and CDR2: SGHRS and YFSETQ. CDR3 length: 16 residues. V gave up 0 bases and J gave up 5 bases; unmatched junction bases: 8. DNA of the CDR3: TGCGCCAGCAGCTTGGAAACAGCGGGGGACGGAGATACGCAGTATTTT. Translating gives CASSLETAGDGDTQYF.

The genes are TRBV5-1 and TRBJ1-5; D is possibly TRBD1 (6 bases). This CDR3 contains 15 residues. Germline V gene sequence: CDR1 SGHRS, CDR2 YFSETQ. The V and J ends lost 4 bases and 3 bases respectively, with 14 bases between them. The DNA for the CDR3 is TGCGCCAGCAGCCCACAGGGTTATAACAATCAGCCCCAGCATTTT. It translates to CASSPQGYNNQPQHF.

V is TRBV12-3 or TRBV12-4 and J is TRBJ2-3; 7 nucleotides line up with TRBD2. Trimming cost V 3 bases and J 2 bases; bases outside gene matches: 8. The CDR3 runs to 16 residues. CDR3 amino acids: CASSFVVAGNTDTQYF. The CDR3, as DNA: TGTGCCAGCAGTTTCGTGGTAGCGGGCAACACAGATACGCAGTATTTT.

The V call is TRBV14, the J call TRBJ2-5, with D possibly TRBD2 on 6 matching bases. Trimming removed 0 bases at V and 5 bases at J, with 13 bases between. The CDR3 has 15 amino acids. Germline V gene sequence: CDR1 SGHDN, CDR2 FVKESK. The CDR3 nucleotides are TGTGCCAGCAGCCAAGATCAACTAGCTGGGGAGACCCAGTACTTC. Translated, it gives CASSQDQLAGETQYF.

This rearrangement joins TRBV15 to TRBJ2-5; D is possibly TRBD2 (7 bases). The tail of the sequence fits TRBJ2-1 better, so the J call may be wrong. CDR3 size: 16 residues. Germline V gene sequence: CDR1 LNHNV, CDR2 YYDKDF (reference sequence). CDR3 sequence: CATSRDGGGLPNEQFF. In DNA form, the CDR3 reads TGTGCCACCAGCAGAGATGGGGGGGGCCTCCCCAATGAGCAGTTCTTC.

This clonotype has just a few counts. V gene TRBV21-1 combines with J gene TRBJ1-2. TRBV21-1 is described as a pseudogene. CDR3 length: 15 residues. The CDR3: CASSKKGSANYGYTF. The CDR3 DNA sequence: TGTGCCAGCAGCAAAAAAGGTTCAGCTAACTATGGCTACACCTTC.

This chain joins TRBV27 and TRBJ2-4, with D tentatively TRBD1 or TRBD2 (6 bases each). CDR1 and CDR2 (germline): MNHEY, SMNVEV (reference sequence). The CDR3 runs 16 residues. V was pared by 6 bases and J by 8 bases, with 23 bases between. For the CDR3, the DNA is TGTGCCAGCAGAAGAGGCATGACATTGGAGGGGGACATTCAGTACTTC. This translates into CASRRGMTLEGDIQYF.

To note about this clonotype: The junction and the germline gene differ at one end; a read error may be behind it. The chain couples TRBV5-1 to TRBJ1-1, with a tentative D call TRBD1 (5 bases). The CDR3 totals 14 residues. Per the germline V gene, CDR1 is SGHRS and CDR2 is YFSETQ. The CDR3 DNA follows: TGCGCCAGCAGCTTGGCGGCAGGGAACACTGAATCTTTCTTT. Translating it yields CASSLAAGNTESFF.

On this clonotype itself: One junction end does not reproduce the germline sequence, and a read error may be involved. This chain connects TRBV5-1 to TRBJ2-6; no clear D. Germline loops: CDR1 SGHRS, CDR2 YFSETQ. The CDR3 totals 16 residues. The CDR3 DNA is TGCGCCAGCAGTTTGGATACGGTCGGTGGGGCCAACGTCCTGACTTTC. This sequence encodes CASSLDTVGGANVLTF.

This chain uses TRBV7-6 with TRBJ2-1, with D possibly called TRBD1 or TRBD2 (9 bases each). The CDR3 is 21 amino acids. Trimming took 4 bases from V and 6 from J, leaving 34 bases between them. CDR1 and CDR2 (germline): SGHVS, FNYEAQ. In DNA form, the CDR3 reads TGTGCCAGCAGCTCGGACAGGGGAGGGTTTCGGCGGGAGGGCCTATCCAATGAGCAGTTCTTC. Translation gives CASSSDRGGFRREGLSNEQFF.

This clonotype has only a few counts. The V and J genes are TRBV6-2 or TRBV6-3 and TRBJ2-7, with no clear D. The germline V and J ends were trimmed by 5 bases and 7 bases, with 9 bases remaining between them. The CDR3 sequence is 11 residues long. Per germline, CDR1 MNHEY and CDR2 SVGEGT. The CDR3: CASSRSQEQYF. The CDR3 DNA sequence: TGTGCCAGCAGTCGCTCGCAGGAGCAGTACTTC.

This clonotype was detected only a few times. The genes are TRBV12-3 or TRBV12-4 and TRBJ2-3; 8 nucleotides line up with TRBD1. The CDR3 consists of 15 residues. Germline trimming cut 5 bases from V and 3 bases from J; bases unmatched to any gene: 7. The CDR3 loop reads CASSPDRGRTDTQYF. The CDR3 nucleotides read TGTGCCAGCAGTCCAGACAGGGGACGGACAGATACGCAGTATTTT.

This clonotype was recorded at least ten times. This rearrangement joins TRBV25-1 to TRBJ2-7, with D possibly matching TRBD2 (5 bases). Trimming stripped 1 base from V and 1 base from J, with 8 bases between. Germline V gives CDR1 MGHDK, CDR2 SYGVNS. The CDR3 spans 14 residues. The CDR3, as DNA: TGTGCCAGCAGTGAATCGGGGTCTTCCTACGAGCAGTACTTC. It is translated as CASSESGSSYEQYF.